This is a list of T cell receptor beta chains from one sample in a study of blood T cell repertoires in COVID-19. The method was immunoSEQ multiplex PCR; TCRdb's version includes in-frame clones alone and lacks a portion of them. The profile shows approximately 140,000 clones, approximately 84% of them singletons. The source material was PBMCs or T cells enriched from blood (not recorded which). The source of these receptors is a woman aged 45-65 years with acute COVID-19. The CDR3 runs from the conserved cysteine through the conserved F or W. A D gene is named only where the DNA matches it firmly. Expanded clones are given a class, and other clones once, few, many or no size at all.

.	.	TRBJ1-5	13	TRBV15	CATSRDRGQPQHF	TGTGCCACCAGCAGAGATCGAGGTCAGCCCCAGCATTTT
.	.	TRBJ2-1	15	TRBV14	CASSRERGSPREQFF	TGTGCCAGCAGCCGGGAGAGGGGGTCCCCGCGTGAGCAGTTCTTC
.	.	TRBJ2-1	16	TRBV9	CASSVGRTRTYNEQFF	TGTGCCAGCAGCGTAGGCCGAACTCGTACCTACAATGAGCAGTTCTTC
few	.	TRBJ1-1	12	TRBV30	CAWSRGYTEAFF	TGTGCCTGGAGTAGGGGGTACACTGAAGCTTTCTTT
.	TRBD1	TRBJ2-7	13	TRBV6-1	CASSEEGGLKQYF	TGTGCCAGCAGTGAGGAAGGGGGCTTGAAGCAGTACTTC
.	.	TRBJ2-2	15	TRBV10-3	CAISEQISSGGELFF	TGTGCCATCAGTGAACAGATTTCCTCAGGCGGGGAGCTGTTTTTT
.	.	TRBJ2-1	15	TRBV10-2	CASSESDKYYNEQFF	TGCGCCAGCAGTGAGTCCGACAAGTATTACAATGAGCAGTTCTTC
.	TRBD1	TRBJ1-1	14	TRBV11-3	CASRPGGTDTEAFF	TGTGCCAGCAGACCAGGGGGGACGGACACTGAAGCTTTCTTT
.	TRBD1	TRBJ1-5	15	TRBV2	CASASGTGNYQPQHF	TGTGCCAGTGCCTCAGGGACAGGAAATTATCAGCCCCAGCATTTT
few	.	TRBJ2-1	14	TRBV6-1	CASSEVQVRNEQFF	TGTGCCAGCAGTGAGGTCCAGGTTCGCAATGAGCAGTTCTTC